This T cell receptor beta chain originates from a study of CD8 T cells in ankylosing spondylitis. Of note for this clonotype: The target antigen is unknown.

Study results and caveats: Past studies reported some motif variants in reactive arthritis synovial fluid and blood. Reportedly, matched ankylosing spondylitis synovial fluid was significantly enriched for disease-linked clones. Clones linked to the disease showed a CD8+ phenotype. They occurred at relatively low frequencies in peripheral blood. Roughly 8 highly homologous variants made up a TCR beta motif that seemed to typify ankylosing spondylitis blood.

TCRdb ran MiXCR on the 5' RACE reads and lists one entry per CDR3 protein. The profile shows 800,000 to 900,000 distinct CDR3 sequences, about 10% of them singletons. This TCR derives from a male donor with ankylosing spondylitis. The sample consisted of blood, either unsorted or a sorted T cell fraction (not recorded which).

The CDR3 sequence is CSATPSAGALYNEQFF. CDR3 coding DNA: TGCAGTGCCACGCCCTCAGCGGGGGCCCTATACAATGAGCAGTTCTTC. The genes are TRBV20-1 and TRBJ2-1; 8 bases agree with TRBD2. Germline values: CDR1 DFQATT, CDR2 SNEGSKA (reference sequence). This CDR3 has 16 amino acids. Germline trimming cut 6 bases from V and 4 bases from J; bases unmatched to any gene: 14.